Below are 7 T cell receptor beta chains sequenced from a single sample in a study of blood T cell repertoires in COVID-19. Produced via immunoSEQ multiplex PCR; TCRdb's table is partial and in-frame only. The sample lists roughly 200,000 clones; roughly 80% were seen once. The sample comprised peripheral blood. These receptor sequences come from a man aged 50 to 59 who had recovered from COVID-19.

The chain recombines TRBV12-2 with TRBJ2-2; no check of the table's D call, TRBD2, against the DNA was made. TRBV12-2 is a pseudogene segment. The CDR3 length is 19 residues. CDR3 DNA sequence: TGTGCAAGTCGCTTAGCGAAGAGACTAGCGGGAGGGTCCCCCGGGGAGCTGTTTTTT. Amino acids: CASRLAKRLAGGSPGELFF.

The chain has TRBV19 and TRBJ2-2; no clear D gene. The CDR3 is made up of 14 amino acids. V was pared by 3 bases and J by 8 bases, with 13 bases between. Germline CDR1 is LNHDA and CDR2 is SQIVND (reference sequence). CDR3 bases: TGTGCCAGTAGTATGTCGGGTATCACGGGGGAGCTGTTTTTT. Amino acids: CASSMSGITGELFF.

The CDR3 here is CASKARDRVEEDSPLHF. For the CDR3, the DNA is TGTGCCAGCAAGGCTCGGGACAGGGTAGAAGAGGATTCACCCCTCCACTTT. The chain couples TRBV27 to TRBJ1-6; 9 bases map to TRBD1. This CDR3 has 17 residues. Per the germline V gene, CDR1 is MNHEY and CDR2 is SMNVEV (reference sequence). Unmatched junction bases numbered 15, after V lost 7 bases and J lost 8 bases.

The CDR3 nucleotides read TGTGCCAGCGGCCCTGTGGGCGGGAGACTGAATGAGCAGTTCTTC. Translating it yields CASGPVGGRLNEQFF. This chain links TRBV4-2 with TRBJ2-1; 7 bases agree with TRBD2. The CDR3 is made up of 15 amino acids. Germline V gene lookup returns CDR1 LGHNA and CDR2 YNFKEQ. V dropped 8 bases and J dropped 7; count of bases not matched to a gene: 14.

The chain links TRBV14 to TRBJ2-5; possible D gene TRBD1, 5 bases. V lost 6 bases, J lost 2 bases, and 10 bases lay in between. The CDR3 is 13 amino acids. CDR1 and CDR2 (germline): SGHDN, FVKESK. The CDR3 loop is CASRQRGQETQYF. CDR3 bases: TGTGCCAGCAGGCAAAGGGGACAAGAGACCCAGTACTTC.

This clone has just a few counts. V is TRBV6-2 or TRBV6-3 and J is TRBJ2-2; 12 bases fit TRBD2. Trimming took 4 bases from V and 0 from J; bases not matched to a gene: 6. CDR3 length: 18 residues. The V gene's germline CDR1 is MNHEY and CDR2 SVGEGT. The chain's CDR3 is CASSSSGRAPPNTGELFF. For the CDR3, the DNA is TGTGCCAGCAGTTCTAGCGGGAGGGCCCCACCGAACACCGGGGAGCTGTTTTTT.

The rearrangement uses TRBV24-1 and TRBJ2-1; D is perhaps TRBD2 (6 bases). V gave up 5 bases and J gave up 8 bases, with 12 bases separating them. Germline loops: CDR1 KGHDR, CDR2 SFDVKD. This CDR3 is 13 amino acids long. The CDR3 DNA reads as TGTGCCACCAGTGGGCCCCGGGACTATGAGCAGTTCTTC. As protein: CATSGPRDYEQFF.